One and the same sample provided the 9 T cell receptor beta chains below, sequenced in a study of T cell responses to AZD1222 COVID-19 vaccine. TCRdb's table, derived via immunoSEQ multiplex PCR, lists solely in-frame clones and lacks some. The sample includes around 100,000 clones, more than 90% of them seen just once. The input for sequencing was peripheral blood, taken on day 0 of AZD1222 vaccination. Receptors originate from an adult in good health.

The chain has TRBV11-3 and TRBJ1-4; TRBD1 agrees at 7 bases. With V trimmed by 5 bases and J by 0 bases, 3 bases remained unmatched. The CDR3 is made up of 15 amino acids. In germline, CDR1 is SGHNT, CDR2 YENEEA. CDR3 protein: CASSRGQTTNEKLFF. The CDR3 region has the DNA TGTGCCAGCAGCAGGGGACAGACAACTAATGAAAAACTGTTTTTT.

The chain links TRBV5-1 to TRBJ1-2; no firm D call. Between the trimmed V and J ends, which lost 2 bases and 0 bases, there was a span of 8 bases. Looked up from germline, CDR1 is SGHRS and CDR2 is YFSETQ. The CDR3 runs 14 residues. The CDR3 spells CASSFDYANYGYTF. The CDR3, as DNA: TGCGCCAGCAGCTTTGATTACGCTAACTATGGCTACACCTTC.

V and J are TRBV9 and TRBJ2-1; TRBD1 aligns across 8 bases. V was pared by 0 bases and J by 2 bases, with 1 base of the junction left unmatched. CDR3 length: 15 amino acids. CDR1 SGDLS and CDR2 YYNGEE come from the germline V gene. In DNA form, the CDR3 reads TGTGCCAGCAGCGTAGAGGACAGGGCCTACAATGAGCAGTTCTTC. Its translation is CASSVEDRAYNEQFF.

This chain uses TRBV29-1 with TRBJ1-1; no clear D gene. There are 13 residues in the CDR3. The germline V and J ends were trimmed by 7 bases and 3 bases, with 15 bases remaining between them. Germline V gene data show CDR1 as SQVTM and CDR2 as ANQGSEA. The CDR3 is CSELASGDTEAFF. CDR3 bases: TGCAGCGAATTAGCCAGTGGGGACACTGAAGCTTTCTTT.

This clone was picked up one time. The chain links TRBV4-3 to TRBJ1-2, with D perhaps TRBD1 (5 bases). CDR1 LGHNA and CDR2 YSLEER come from the germline V gene. V was trimmed by 1 base and J by 8 bases, leaving 14 bases between them. CDR3 length: 14 amino acids. Here the CDR3 DNA reads TGCGCCAGCAGCCAAGCCTCGACAGCAGGAGGCTACACCTTC. This codes for CASSQASTAGGYTF.

The chain joins TRBV7-6 to TRBJ1-2; D is unresolved. V lost 5 bases and J 8 bases, leaving 9 bases between the germline ends. The CDR3 sequence is 11 residues long. The germline CDR1 and CDR2 sequences are SGHVS and FNYEAQ. The CDR3 bases are TGTGCCAGCAGCCAGTCACGGGGCTACACCTTC. Translation gives CASSQSRGYTF.

Only one count was recorded for this clone. J is TRBJ2-5 and V is TRBV5-8, with D hard to call. The germline gives CDR1 SGHTS, CDR2 YDEGEE. Between the trimmed V and J ends, which lost 4 bases and 5 bases, there was a span of 15 bases. This CDR3 region has 14 residues. The CDR3 DNA sequence: TGTGCCAGCAGCCCCGGTACTGCGCGGGAGACCCAGTACTTC. As protein: CASSPGTARETQYF.

CDR3 DNA sequence: TGTGCCAGCAGCTTAGCCACAGGGAATTCACCCCTCCACTTT. This sequence encodes CASSLATGNSPLHF. The V gene is TRBV7-2, the J gene TRBJ1-6; D may be TRBD1 (6 bases). The germline V gene has CDR1 SGHTA and CDR2 FQGNSA. Deletions cut 0 bases from V and 7 bases from J, with 7 bases between. The CDR3 spans 14 residues.

This clone is a singleton in its sample. The V and J genes are TRBV2 and TRBJ1-5, with D perhaps matching TRBD1 (6 bases). CDR3 length equals 14 residues. Germline V CDR1 and CDR2: SNHLY, FYNNEI. V gave up 10 bases and J gave up 7 bases, with 20 bases separating them. The CDR3 coding sequence is TGTGCCACCAAAAGCAGCAGGGGAGGACAGCCCCAGCATTTT. Encoded protein: CATKSSRGGQPQHF.